These 23 T cell receptor beta chains were all obtained from the same sample, sequenced in a study of T cells in Graves' hyperthyroidism and ophthalmopathy. The source material, RNA transcripts, was used to amplify TCR beta CDR3 regions. First-round RT-PCR targeting the TCR CDR3 was performed with the HTBI primer set. TCRdb re-called the multiplex PCR reads with MiXCR, one entry per CDR3 protein. The profile shows a few hundred thousand distinct CDR3 sequences, 15% to 18% of them singletons. Input material: blood. These TCRs come from a woman in her twenties or thirties with Graves' hyperthyroidism.

Many counts were recorded for this clonotype. The chain employs TRBV30 and TRBJ2-3, with 8 bases that match TRBD2. The V gene end was trimmed by 4 bases and the J gene end by 5 bases; junction bases not matched to a gene: 11. From germline, CDR1 is GTSNPN and CDR2 SVGIG (reference sequence). The CDR3 has 15 residues. The CDR3 loop reads CAWKGRGGRIDTQYF. Here the CDR3 DNA reads TGTGCCTGGAAAGGCCGCGGGGGGAGAATAGATACGCAGTATTTT.

V gene TRBV10-3 combines with J gene TRBJ2-7; D is possibly TRBD2 (5 bases). This CDR3 region has 14 residues. V was clipped by 1 base and J by 3 bases, with 10 bases between them. The V gene's germline CDR1 is ENHRY and CDR2 SYGVKD. The CDR3 DNA is TGTGCCATCAGTGAGTTTACTAGTTACTACGAGCAGTACTTC. Amino acid sequence: CAISEFTSYYEQYF.

There are a few counts of this clonotype. The chain is built from TRBV10-3 and TRBJ1-6; a weak D match, TRBD1 (5 bases). V lost 10 bases, J lost 8 bases, and 15 bases lay in between. Looked up from germline, CDR1 is ENHRY and CDR2 is SYGVKD. The CDR3 runs to 13 residues. The CDR3 DNA sequence: TGTGCCACGGGACCTGTCTTTGATTCACCCCTCCACTTT. Its protein is CATGPVFDSPLHF.

The sample holds many counts of this clonotype. The chain uses TRBV18 and TRBJ2-3; D unresolved. V was cut by 1 base and J by 2 bases, with 7 bases left in between. Germline lookup yields CDR1 KGHSH and CDR2 LQKENI. This CDR3 comprises 14 residues. The DNA for the CDR3 is TGTGCCAGCTCACCACAGGCTGTCACAGATACGCAGTATTTT. It yields the protein CASSPQAVTDTQYF.

Ten or more counts support this clonotype. The CDR3 nucleotides are TGTGCCAGCCCCCGGCCGGACGAGCAGTACTTC. Translation gives CASPRPDEQYF. The chain employs TRBV7-9 and TRBJ2-7; D not resolved. Trimming took 8 bases from V and 5 from J, leaving 10 bases between them. CDR1 SEHNR and CDR2 FQNEAQ come from the germline V gene (reference sequence). CDR3 length equals 11 residues.

This clonotype was observed at least ten times. This chain links TRBV11-2 with TRBJ2-7, with 12 nucleotides matching TRBD2. The germline gives CDR1 SGHAT, CDR2 FQNNGV. V lost 5 bases, J lost 1 base, and 12 bases stayed unmatched. The CDR3 consists of 18 residues. The CDR3 DNA follows: TGTGCCAGCAGCCCCCGACTAGCGGGAGCCTGGACTTCCTACGAGCAGTACTTC. This translates into CASSPRLAGAWTSYEQYF.

V is TRBV19 and J is TRBJ2-7; 8 bases agree with TRBD1. The germline CDR1 and CDR2 sequences are LNHDA and SQIVND (reference sequence). The CDR3 is 17 amino acids. V gave up 3 bases and J gave up 6 bases; unmatched junction bases: 16. In DNA form, the CDR3 reads TGTGCCAGTAGTATCTCTAATGTTTGGGGACAGGTCTCCGAGCAGTACTTC. Its protein is CASSISNVWGQVSEQYF.

This clonotype was picked up many times. The chain couples TRBV3-2 to TRBJ1-1; whether TRBD1, the table's D call, matches the DNA was not checked. TRBV3-2 is termed a pseudogene. The CDR3 loop spans 19 amino acids. The CDR3 here is CASSGRPGQVAPMNTEAFF. The CDR3 nucleotides read TGTGCCAGCAGCGGAAGGCCGGGACAGGTTGCCCCGATGAACACTGAAGCTTTCTTT.

V usage is TRBV7-6 and J usage is TRBJ1-1, with TRBD1 identical over 7 bases. With V trimmed by 1 base and J by 4 bases, 9 bases remained unmatched. The CDR3 extends over 16 amino acids. Germline V gene lookup returns CDR1 SGHVS and CDR2 FNYEAQ. DNA for the CDR3: TGTGCCAGCAGCTTAGGGCAGGGGGGGGGAGGCACTGAAGCTTTCTTT. Its translation is CASSLGQGGGGTEAFF.

In the case of this clonotype: A much larger clone lies one base from this, so it may be a read error. The chain joins TRBV2 to TRBJ1-1; D is uncertain. V shed 7 bases and J shed 6 bases, with 12 bases lying between them. Germline lookup yields CDR1 SNHLY and CDR2 FYNNEI. The CDR3 loop spans 12 amino acids. Written as DNA, the CDR3 is TGTGCCAGCATCTGGATGTTGGCTGAAGCTTTCTTT. This codes for CASIWMLAEAFF. Based on the CDR3 plus reference TRBV2 and TRBJ1-1, the full variable domain is EPEVTQTPSHQVTQMGQEVILRCVPISNHLYFYWYRQILGQKVEFLVSFYNNEISEKSEIFDDQFSVERPDGSNFTLKIRSTKLEDSAMYFCASIWMLAEAFFGQGTRLTVV.

This clonotype was found a few times. This sequence joins TRBV19 and TRBJ2-4; D unresolved. This CDR3 has 11 residues. V shed 4 bases and J shed 8 bases, with 6 bases lying between them. Germline CDR1 LNHDA, CDR2 SQIVND (reference sequence). The CDR3 spells CASSTGYIQYF. CDR3 DNA sequence: TGTGCCAGTAGTACGGGTTACATTCAGTACTTC.

This clonotype was observed at least ten times. The CDR3: CAWSVWPEQFF. The DNA for the CDR3 is TGTGCCTGGAGTGTATGGCCTGAGCAGTTCTTC. The chain employs TRBV30 and TRBJ2-1; no clear D. The CDR3 consists of 11 residues. In germline, CDR1 is GTSNPN, CDR2 SVGIG (reference sequence). The germline V and J ends were trimmed by 0 bases and 9 bases, with 6 bases remaining between them.

This clonotype was found a few times. The rearrangement links TRBV5-1 to TRBJ2-1; D perhaps matches TRBD1 (5 bases). CDR1 is SGHRS and CDR2 is YFSETQ in the germline V gene. The CDR3 covers 15 residues. The V end lost 0 bases, the J end lost 2 bases, and 9 bases lay between the germline ends. CDR3 DNA: TGCGCCAGCAGCTTGGTGCCAGGGACCTACAATGAGCAGTTCTTC. It encodes CASSLVPGTYNEQFF.

This clonotype has only a few counts. The V and J genes are TRBV7-9 and TRBJ2-5; TRBD1 matches 9 bases. V lost 5 bases and J lost 4; bases outside the gene matches: 11. This CDR3 is built from 16 residues. The germline gives CDR1 SEHNR, CDR2 FQNEAQ (reference sequence). The CDR3 DNA reads TGTGCCAGCAGCGACGATGGACAGGGGAAGAGAGAGACCCAGTACTTC. Its translation is CASSDDGQGKRETQYF.

The chain recombines TRBV18 with TRBJ2-1; 9 bases fit TRBD1. The CDR3 contains 15 residues. Per the germline V gene, CDR1 is KGHSH and CDR2 is LQKENI. The ends lost 3 bases at V and 3 bases at J; junction bases unmatched: 3. The DNA of the CDR3 is TGTGCCAGCTCACCGGGGACAGGGCACTACAATGAGCAGTTCTTC. The encoded protein is CASSPGTGHYNEQFF.

This rearrangement joins TRBV20-1 to TRBJ1-4, with a possible D match to TRBD1 (5 bases). Germline CDR1 DFQATT, CDR2 SNEGSKA (reference sequence). V lost 3 bases, J lost 2 bases, and 13 bases lay in between. The CDR3 loop spans 15 amino acids. CDR3 bases: TGCAGTGCTAGGGGATGGGGGTCCACTAATGAAAAACTGTTTTTT. This codes for CSARGWGSTNEKLFF.

This clonotype was detected many times. The J gene is TRBJ2-5, the V gene TRBV28; 12 nucleotides agree with TRBD2. Germline values: CDR1 MDHEN, CDR2 SYDVKM. The CDR3 spans 16 residues. The trim removed 4 bases at V and 4 bases at J, leaving 7 bases unmatched. The CDR3 here is CASSSRLAGDAETQYF. The DNA of the CDR3 is TGTGCCAGCAGTTCGAGACTAGCGGGAGATGCAGAGACCCAGTACTTC. The whole variable domain, remainder taken from reference TRBV28 and TRBJ2-5, is DVKVTQSSRYLVKRTGEKVFLECVQDMDHENMFWYRQDPGLGLRLIYFSYDVKMKEKGDIPEGYSVSREKKERFSLILESASTNQTSMYLCASSSRLAGDAETQYFGPGTRLLVL.

Ten or more counts support this clonotype. The rearrangement uses TRBV6-2 or TRBV6-3 and TRBJ2-7; D is possibly TRBD1 (5 bases). CDR1 and CDR2 (germline): MNHEY, SVGEGT. This CDR3 has 12 amino acids. V was trimmed by 5 bases and J by 7 bases, leaving 12 bases between them. CDR3 in amino acids: CASSRQPAEQYF. CDR3 bases: TGTGCCAGCAGTAGACAGCCCGCGGAGCAGTACTTC.

This clonotype was observed at least ten times. This chain uses TRBV2 with TRBJ1-1; 7 bases match TRBD1. V lost 7 bases and J lost 0; bases outside the gene matches: 11. Germline lookup yields CDR1 SNHLY and CDR2 FYNNEI. The length of the CDR3 is 16 residues. The CDR3 coding sequence is TGTGCCAGCAACAGGGACAGCCGTAACCTGAACACTGAAGCTTTCTTT. Protein: CASNRDSRNLNTEAFF.

This clonotype appeared many times. V is TRBV20-1 and J is TRBJ1-1; no clear D. There are 12 residues in the CDR3. Germline V CDR1 and CDR2: DFQATT, SNEGSKA (reference sequence). Trimming cost V 4 bases and J 3 bases, with 9 bases left between them. The DNA for the CDR3 is TGCAGTGCTACTTATGGGTACACTGAAGCTTTCTTT. Translation: CSATYGYTEAFF.

The table lists this clonotype with many counts. The V and J genes are TRBV2 and TRBJ2-7, with 11 bases that match TRBD2. Trimming removed 8 bases from V and 4 bases from J; junction bases left unmatched: 13. Germline V gene sequence: CDR1 SNHLY, CDR2 FYNNEI. This CDR3 comprises 16 residues. The CDR3 sequence: CASVELAGVKPYEQYF. The CDR3 DNA reads as TGTGCCAGCGTAGAACTAGCGGGAGTTAAGCCTTACGAGCAGTACTTC.

The V and J genes are TRBV4-3 and TRBJ2-2; the match to TRBD2 covers 7 bases. This CDR3 contains 17 residues. Germline V gene data show CDR1 as LGHNA and CDR2 as YSLEER. Trimming cost V 0 bases and J 4 bases; bases outside gene matches: 8. The chain's CDR3 is CASSQERGGSGTGELFF. CDR3 DNA: TGCGCCAGCAGCCAAGAACGGGGAGGGAGTGGCACCGGGGAGCTGTTTTTT.

This clonotype occurred many times. The chain carries TRBV6-2 or TRBV6-3 and TRBJ1-5; TRBD1 agrees at 8 bases. Germline V CDR1 and CDR2: MNHEY, SVGEGT. The V segment lost 3 bases and the J segment 7 bases; nucleotides outside the gene matches: 8. This CDR3 has 15 residues. DNA of the CDR3: TGTGCCAGCAGTTATCATCGACAGGGGAACCAGCCCCAGCATTTT. Translation: CASSYHRQGNQPQHF.